This note documents a single T cell receptor (beta chain) sequence. Amplification of TCR beta CDR3 regions was performed using RNA transcripts as template. When the TCR CDR3 underwent first-round RT-PCR, the HTBI primer set was used. TCRdb independently ran MiXCR on the multiplex PCR reads; one entry per CDR3 protein. The table records 660,000 or so distinct CDR3 sequences, around 20% of them present only once. These data originate in a study of T cells in Graves' hyperthyroidism and ophthalmopathy. For ophthalmopathy patients, the Clinical Activity Score was at least 3 and the NOSPECS grade at least 4; duration was under 3 months. This TCR was recovered from a man aged 30 to 45 with Graves' ophthalmopathy. Sequenced sample: blood.

The DNA of the CDR3 is TGTGCCAGCAGCTTAGCAGGGGGCGCCCAGCCCCAGCATTTT. Translating gives CASSLAGGAQPQHF. The J gene is TRBJ1-5, the V gene TRBV7-9; TRBD1 agrees at 7 bases. V lost 0 bases to trimming and J lost 7 bases; unmatched junction nucleotides: 3. CDR1 and CDR2 from the germline V gene are SEHNR and FQNEAQ (reference sequence). This CDR3 comprises 14 residues.